Presented here are 23 T cell receptor beta chains from one specimen sequenced in a study of T cell repertoires in cytomegalovirus infection. Their specific antigens are unknown. TCRdb used MiXCR to reprocess the reads, holding one entry per CDR3 protein. The sample lists about 150,000 distinct CDR3 sequences, around 32% occurring once. The sample consisted of CD8+ T cells from cultured PBMCs, taken from culture after CMV antigen stimulation. Receptors were obtained from a human donor in good health (CMV status not recorded). Some clones in this sample may be carry-over from other donors' samples.

This clonotype was observed a few times. The chain links TRBV19 to TRBJ1-1; a possible D gene is TRBD1 (5 bases). Trimming removed 7 bases from V and 0 bases from J, with 18 bases in between. The CDR3 has 16 amino acids. In germline, CDR1 is LNHDA, CDR2 SQIVND (reference sequence). The CDR3 DNA reads TGTGCCAGTACTCCATTGGGGGTGCACATGAACACTGAAGCTTTCTTT. It is translated as CASTPLGVHMNTEAFF.

This clonotype was detected a few times. The chain joins TRBV9 to TRBJ2-3; TRBD2 aligns across 10 bases. CDR1 and CDR2 (germline): SGDLS, YYNGEE. Trimming cost V 3 bases and J 6 bases; bases outside gene matches: 7. This CDR3 comprises 15 residues. The CDR3: CASSDPAGGPDTQYF. CDR3 bases: TGTGCCAGCAGCGACCCAGCGGGGGGGCCCGATACGCAGTATTTT.

The chain employs TRBV7-8 and TRBJ2-1, with 15 positions matching TRBD2. This CDR3 contains 18 residues. The J segment lost 5 bases and the V segment lost 5 bases, leaving 10 bases of the junction unmatched. Looked up from germline, CDR1 is SGHVS and CDR2 is FQNEAQ. The chain's CDR3 is CASSGGLAGGQQDNEQFF. The DNA of the CDR3 is TGTGCCAGCAGCGGGGGACTAGCGGGGGGCCAACAAGACAATGAGCAGTTCTTC.

J is TRBJ1-1 and V is TRBV9; tentatively, D is TRBD1 (5 bases). The CDR3 runs 14 residues. Germline loops: CDR1 SGDLS, CDR2 YYNGEE. Deletions cut 6 bases from V and 0 bases from J, with 12 bases between. CDR3 in DNA: TGTGCCAGCAATTCGGGACTAATGAACACTGAAGCTTTCTTT. It specifies CASNSGLMNTEAFF.

V usage is TRBV27 and J usage is TRBJ2-1; D perhaps matches TRBD1 (6 bases). Trimming left V 5 bases short and J 6 bases short, with 14 bases between. CDR1 and CDR2 from the germline V gene are MNHEY and SMNVEV (reference sequence). This CDR3 contains 14 residues. This chain's CDR3 is CASSHRQDANEQFF. DNA of the CDR3: TGTGCCAGCAGTCACAGACAGGATGCCAATGAGCAGTTCTTC.

This clonotype was seen only a few times. The J gene is TRBJ1-6, the V gene TRBV6-5, with no clear D. From germline, CDR1 is MNHEY and CDR2 SVGAGI. Trimming removed 2 bases at V and 6 bases at J, with 8 bases between. CDR3 length equals 14 residues. The CDR3 DNA is TGTGCCAGCAGTTACCCGGGCCCTAATTCACCCCTCCACTTT. Protein sequence: CASSYPGPNSPLHF.

This clonotype turned up a few times. The chain is built from TRBV27 and TRBJ2-1; D is ambiguous. The germline CDR1 and CDR2 sequences are MNHEY and SMNVEV (reference sequence). The CDR3 consists of 15 residues. Trimming shortened V by 1 base and J by 2 bases, and 9 bases separated the two germline ends. The DNA for the CDR3 is TGTGCCAGCAGTTTATATAACAGTCCCTACAATGAGCAGTTCTTC. It translates to CASSLYNSPYNEQFF.

The CDR3 DNA follows: TGTGCCAGCAGCCGTCCCGAACGACGCTATGGCTACACCTTC. This translates into CASSRPERRYGYTF. The chain joins TRBV7-9 to TRBJ1-2; D is unresolved. V dropped 5 bases and J dropped 4 bases, with 14 bases sitting between them. The V gene's germline CDR1 is SEHNR and CDR2 FQNEAQ (reference sequence). The CDR3 has 14 amino acids.

This clonotype appeared many times. The CDR3 loop reads CASSLGTSATLGNEQFF. DNA of the CDR3: TGTGCCAGCAGTCTCGGGACTAGCGCCACCCTGGGCAATGAGCAGTTCTTC. This chain connects TRBV6-6 to TRBJ2-1; 10 bases map to TRBD2. V shed 5 bases, J shed 6 bases, and the junction held 13 bases outside the gene matches. The CDR3 covers 17 residues. Germline lookup yields CDR1 MNHNY and CDR2 SVGAGI (reference sequence).

The genes are TRBV27 and TRBJ2-3; D tentatively reads TRBD1 or TRBD2 (6 bases each). The germline CDR1 and CDR2 sequences are MNHEY and SMNVEV (reference sequence). The CDR3 has 17 amino acids. The V end lost 3 bases, the J end lost 5 bases, and 21 bases lay between the germline ends. CDR3 amino acids: CASSFSQIPGALDTQYF. The CDR3 nucleotides are TGTGCCAGCAGTTTTTCCCAGATCCCGGGGGCGTTAGATACGCAGTATTTT.

The rearrangement joins TRBV12-5 to TRBJ1-5; D not resolved. The CDR3 has 13 amino acids. V dropped 5 bases and J dropped 0 bases, with 5 bases sitting between them. Germline assignment: CDR1 LGHNT and CDR2 FRNRAP. The CDR3 region has the DNA TGTGCTAGTGGTCAGAATAGCAATCAGCCCCAGCATTTT. Its protein is CASGQNSNQPQHF.

The chain uses TRBV9 and TRBJ2-1, with D maybe TRBD1 (5 bases). The CDR3 loop spans 14 amino acids. Trimming took 3 bases from V and 0 from J, leaving 7 bases between them. Germline V CDR1 and CDR2: SGDLS, YYNGEE. In DNA, the CDR3 is TGTGCCAGCAGCGCCGACAGCTCCTACAATGAGCAGTTCTTC. It yields the protein CASSADSSYNEQFF.

This clonotype appeared a few times. This chain connects TRBV29-1 to TRBJ2-7; no clear D. Per the germline V gene, CDR1 is SQVTM and CDR2 is ANQGSEA. V was shortened by 6 bases and J by 5 bases, with 17 bases between the two germline ends. CDR3 size: 13 residues. CDR3 nucleotide sequence: TGCAGCGTGAGAGTCGGTCTGATGGACGAGCAGTACTTC. Its translation is CSVRVGLMDEQYF.

This clonotype was observed a few times. This chain joins TRBV27 and TRBJ1-1, with TRBD1 matching over 7 bases. Germline V gene lookup returns CDR1 MNHEY and CDR2 SMNVEV (reference sequence). This CDR3 is built from 12 residues. J was trimmed by 4 bases and V by 10 bases; bases with no gene match: 6. CDR3 amino acids: CATSPGGTEAFF. In DNA, the CDR3 is TGTGCCACCTCCCCAGGGGGCACTGAAGCTTTCTTT.

This clonotype was counted ten times or more. The chain is built from TRBV7-8 and TRBJ2-1, with TRBD2 as a possible D gene (6 bases). This CDR3 spans 12 amino acids. V gave up 5 bases and J gave up 6 bases, with 8 bases separating them. CDR1 and CDR2 (germline): SGHVS, FQNEAQ. Written as DNA, the CDR3 is TGTGCCAGCAGCCTGGGACTCAATGAGCAGTTCTTC. Translating gives CASSLGLNEQFF.

This clonotype has a handful of counts. J is TRBJ2-3 and V is TRBV12-3 or TRBV12-4; 7 nucleotides align to TRBD2. V trimming: 5 bases; J trimming: 0 bases; junction bases outside the gene matches: 8. This CDR3 region has 16 residues. The chain's CDR3 is CASSPPAGESTDTQYF. The CDR3 nucleotides read TGTGCCAGCAGTCCCCCGGCGGGGGAGAGCACAGATACGCAGTATTTT.

The J gene is TRBJ2-7, the V gene TRBV19; D may correspond to TRBD1 or TRBD2 (6 bases each). This CDR3 region has 15 residues. V lost 3 bases, J lost 1 base, and 13 bases lay in between. The germline gives CDR1 LNHDA, CDR2 SQIVND (reference sequence). DNA for the CDR3: TGTGCCAGTAGTATCTGGACGGGGGCTTCCTACGAGCAGTACTTC. Its translation: CASSIWTGASYEQYF. The full variable domain, in which reference TRBV19 and TRBJ2-7 provide the parts outside the CDR3, is DGGITQSPKYLFRKEGQNVTLSCEQNLNHDAMYWYRQDPGQGLRLIYYSQIVNDFQKGDIAEGYSVSREKKESFPLTVTSAQKNPTAFYLCASSIWTGASYEQYFGPGTRLTVT.

The chain employs TRBV20-1 and TRBJ2-2; the match to TRBD2 covers 8 bases. The CDR3 consists of 16 residues. CDR1 and CDR2 (germline): DFQATT, SNEGSKA (reference sequence). V shed 5 bases, J shed 4 bases, and the junction held 12 bases outside the gene matches. The CDR3 spells CSAVSGGAQTTGELFF. CDR3 DNA: TGCAGTGCTGTCTCCGGGGGGGCCCAGACCACCGGGGAGCTGTTTTTT.

This clonotype was seen more than once but under ten times. The rearrangement joins TRBV4-3 to TRBJ1-1; D unclear. V was shortened by 0 bases and J by 0 bases, with 5 bases between the two germline ends. The CDR3 covers 14 residues. Germline V CDR1 and CDR2: LGHNA, YSLEER. For the CDR3, the DNA is TGCGCCAGCAGCCAAGAGGGCATGAACACTGAAGCTTTCTTT. It encodes CASSQEGMNTEAFF.

This clonotype was detected many times. This chain links TRBV5-6 with TRBJ1-1, with a possible D match to TRBD1 (5 bases). The CDR3 contains 14 residues. The germline V gene has CDR1 SGHDT and CDR2 YYEEEE. V was shortened by 0 bases and J by 4 bases, with 10 bases between the two germline ends. CDR3 amino acids: CASSLGGASTEAFF. The CDR3 DNA reads TGTGCCAGCAGCTTGGGGGGCGCGAGCACTGAAGCTTTCTTT. Complete variable domain (other parts from reference TRBV5-6 and TRBJ1-1): DAGVTQSPTHLIKTRGQQVTLRCSPKSGHDTVSWYQQALGQGPQFIFQYYEEEERQRGNFPDRFSGHQFPNYSSELNVNALLLGDSALYLCASSLGGASTEAFFGQGTRLTVV.

This clonotype was seen ten or more times. The chain combines TRBV12-3 or TRBV12-4 with TRBJ1-5; D perhaps matches TRBD1 (6 bases). Trimming stripped 7 bases from V and 5 bases from J, with 15 bases between. The CDR3 has 14 amino acids. The CDR3 DNA sequence: TGTGCCAGCACTCACGGACAGAACTATCAGCCCCAGCATTTT. Protein product: CASTHGQNYQPQHF.

The chain uses TRBV11-2 and TRBJ1-2; 9 bases map to TRBD1. Germline CDR1 is SGHAT and CDR2 is FQNNGV. The CDR3 has 16 residues. Losses at the gene ends were 0 bases for V and 8 bases for J; bases not matched to a gene: 10. The CDR3 DNA reads TGTGCCAGCAGCTTAGACTGGACAGGGGACGCGGGAGGCTACACCTTC. This sequence encodes CASSLDWTGDAGGYTF.

This clonotype showed up just a few times. The chain has TRBV6-8 and TRBJ1-4; possibly TRBD1 for D (5 bases). Germline V gene sequence: CDR1 MNHGY, CDR2 SAAAGT. The CDR3 runs 17 residues. Trimming removed 0 bases at V and 10 bases at J, with 21 bases between. CDR3 residues: CASSYSAGGPLSGKLFF. In DNA form, the CDR3 reads TGTGCCAGCAGTTACTCAGCCGGGGGACCCCTTTCCGGAAAACTGTTTTTT.